This T cell receptor (beta chain) was identified during a study of Graves' ophthalmopathy and Graves' hyperthyroidism. Amplified material comprised TCR beta CDR3 regions derived from RNA transcripts. RT-PCR in the first round used HTBI primers; a second-round multiplex PCR followed. TCRdb re-analysed the multiplex PCR reads in MiXCR, keeping a single row per CDR3 protein. The data hold 230,000 or so distinct CDR3 sequences, with 45% observed a single time. CDR3 length: 16 residues. CDR1 is SSHAT, CDR2 FNYEAQ, per germline (reference sequence). None of the included patients had other autoimmune diseases, uncontrolled infections, pregnancy or lactation, as these led to exclusion. In the case of this clonotype: The junction differs from germline at one of its ends, possibly a read error.

This TCR came from an adult man with Graves' ophthalmopathy. V gene TRBV7-7 combines with J gene TRBJ2-7, with 9 positions matching TRBD2. The sequenced sample consisted of peripheral blood. The DNA for the CDR3 is TGTGCTAGCAGCGCGGGGGGGAGGGGGAGTACCTACGAGCAGTACTTC. Translated: CASSAGGRGSTYEQYF.